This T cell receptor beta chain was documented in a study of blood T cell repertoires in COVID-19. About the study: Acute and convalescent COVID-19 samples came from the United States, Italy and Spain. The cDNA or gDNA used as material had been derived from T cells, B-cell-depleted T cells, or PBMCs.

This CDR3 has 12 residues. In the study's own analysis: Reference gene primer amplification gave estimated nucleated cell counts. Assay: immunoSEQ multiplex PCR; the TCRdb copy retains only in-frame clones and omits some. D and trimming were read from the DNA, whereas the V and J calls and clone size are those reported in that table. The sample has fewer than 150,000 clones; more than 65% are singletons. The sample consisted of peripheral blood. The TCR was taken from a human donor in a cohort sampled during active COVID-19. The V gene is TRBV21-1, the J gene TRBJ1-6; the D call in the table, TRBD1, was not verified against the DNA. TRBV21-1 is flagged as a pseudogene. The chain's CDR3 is CASSRQNSPLHF. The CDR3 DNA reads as TGTGCCAGCAGCAGACAGAATTCACCCCTCCACTTT.